This T cell receptor (beta chain) was recorded in a study of regulatory T cells in long-lasting Graves disease listed by TCRdb under 2021. Looking at the study overall: To count as having persistent Graves' disease, a patient had to have received antithyroid drug treatment for over 5 years with TSH receptor autoantibodies remaining persistently positive. This study used TCR sequencing and RNA sequencing of peripheral blood to compare persistent Graves' disease patients against newly diagnosed Graves' disease patients. The study was registered as a clinical trial and conducted in China. A total of about 35 samples underwent TCR sequencing, from roughly 13 patients with persistent Graves' disease and 20 or so patients with newly diagnosed Graves' disease. In the clinical cohort, patients with persistent Graves' disease had used antithyroid drugs for an average of around 9.9 years.

What the time point label conveys for this sample: persistent/refractory GD, antithyroid drugs over 5 years with positive TRAb. RNA was extracted from PBMCs in TRIzol for both TCR sequencing and RNA sequencing. Graves' disease was diagnosed according to American Thyroid Association guidelines. Patients were recruited from an endocrinology department in Xi'an, China. From each patient, nine milliliters of peripheral blood was collected into an EDTA anticoagulant tube. Ficoll Paque Plus density gradient separation was used to isolate PBMCs, and no further T cell sorting was performed. An Agilent 2100 Bioanalyzer and agarose gel were used to check RNA quality, and a NanoDrop 2000 was used to measure RNA concentration. Library method: multiplex PCR. TCRdb names Illumina HiSeq 4000 as the instrument used. TCR beta libraries were built with iRepertoire HTBI primers and Arm-PCR amplification of CDR3 regions. Gel purification was performed on PCR products prior to sequencing. Regarding the original processing steps: Across samples, around 62 TRBV and 13 to 15 TRBJ segments were identified and used for gene usage analysis of CDR3 amino acid clonotypes. Filtered high-quality paired reads were merged into contigs using COPE and FqMerger. BLAST was used to align contigs to the IMGT TRBV, TRBD and TRBJ reference genes, and CDR3 was defined following IMGT. Any clonotype with a frequency above 0.1% was counted as a highly expanded clone. Repertoire diversity was measured by Shannon entropy, and V-J evenness by the Gini coefficient. A clonotype was considered public if more than one individual shared it. Using fastp at Q25 and MiXCR, TCRdb reprocessed the public reads and kept productive beta chains. CDR3 protein sequences are deduplicated, and each keeps its most common genes and DNA. TCRdb, not the original authors, processed these V and J calls. Within this sample are about 340,000 distinct CDR3 sequences, with around a fifth of them counted one time only. The top ten clones comprise roughly 27% of the sample.

Results the study describes overall, beyond this receptor: Persistent Graves' disease patients showed lower TCR Shannon entropy and fewer highly expanded clones than newly diagnosed patients, suggesting clonal expansion. Sequencing and analysis were restricted to the TCR beta chain. Patients with persistent disease shared more public clonotypes (around 2,500) than newly diagnosed patients did (approximately 970). TRBV28, TRBJ1-2 and TRBJ2-5 were preferentially used in persistent disease, while TRBV20-1 and TRBJ2-1 were favored in newly diagnosed disease. Because the primary lesion, thyroid tissue, could not be accessed, the study looked at peripheral blood alone. The small sample size was acknowledged by the authors as a limitation that may reduce accuracy.

There are a few counts of this clonotype. It lacks a known antigen. Within one base of it there is no much larger clone, and no base qualities were kept. For this chain, trimming is 4 bases at the V end and 5 bases at the J end, and the number of junction bases without a gene match is 13. CDR1 is given as SGHNT and CDR2 as YENEEA, both from the germline V gene. The cysteine opens and the phenylalanine closes a CDR3 of 17 amino acids. Only the CDR3 DNA is retained, 51 bases long and in frame from the first base. Recombination linked TRBV11-3 to TRBJ1-5; 8 bases in between match TRBD1. The TCR was taken from a female donor with Graves disease. The source material was peripheral blood mononuclear cells (PBMCs), sampled when the disease was refractory, from a patient treated with antithyroid drugs. The nucleotides are TGTGCCAGCAGCTCACCCAGATGGCGGACAGGGTATCAGCCCCAGCATTTT. It specifies CASSSPRWRTGYQPQHF.